These T cell receptor beta chains were read from a single sample in a study of early T cells in non-severe SARS-CoV-2 infection. TCRdb reprocessed the 5' RACE reads via MiXCR and lists one record per CDR3 protein. The sample yields approximately 67,000 distinct CDR3 sequences, roughly 9% seen once. The source material was whole blood. The origin of the receptors is an adult who was a healthcare worker with PCR-confirmed SARS-CoV-2 infection or an uninfected control (not recorded which). CDR3s leave out the opening cysteine and the closing phenylalanine or tryptophan. The order of the fields is V gene, clone size, CDR3 length, CDR3 protein. Only part of the rows carry a size: once, few, many, or a class if the clone is expanded.

TRBV5-1 medium-sized 17 ASSPQPGTSASNTGELF
TRBV30 NA 10 AWNSPGSEQF
TRBV20-1 few 13 SASMPSGTNTEAF
TRBV28 NA 12 ASRTPAAAGELF
TRBV11-2 NA 11 ASSPRAGGEQY
TRBV6-5 many 12 ASSLQVTNYGYT
TRBV7-3 NA 10 ASSGGADTQY
TRBV11-2 NA 13 ASSEGVASADTQY
TRBV19 NA 10 ASKGTSYEQY
TRBV7-9 few 15 ASSTPLLWRDNGELF
TRBV2 few 12 ASTAGSTNEKLF
TRBV7-7 NA 14 ASSRGTGLNTGELF
TRBV2 many 13 ASSEGLAGYNEQF
TRBV28 NA 15 ASSLFASAGQDSPLH
TRBV2 few 10 ASSEHVDVYT
TRBV7-2 few 16 ASSLFPPGLAVSYEQY
TRBV5-1 NA 14 ASSAERDLYSYEQY
TRBV7-3 few 13 ASSSLYGTRDTQY
TRBV5-6 NA 14 ASSLGPDGRNSPLH
TRBV29-1 few 13 SSVRDPGSYNEQF
TRBV4-2 NA 12 ASSQAQAIYGYT
TRBV7-6 few 12 ASSTTADTDTQY
TRBV29-1 NA 13 STEGQGLSYYGYT
TRBV29-1 NA 11 SVPGQGYEKLF
TRBV7-2 few 12 ASSLAGLSYEQY
TRBV30 many 9 AWSATSRQF